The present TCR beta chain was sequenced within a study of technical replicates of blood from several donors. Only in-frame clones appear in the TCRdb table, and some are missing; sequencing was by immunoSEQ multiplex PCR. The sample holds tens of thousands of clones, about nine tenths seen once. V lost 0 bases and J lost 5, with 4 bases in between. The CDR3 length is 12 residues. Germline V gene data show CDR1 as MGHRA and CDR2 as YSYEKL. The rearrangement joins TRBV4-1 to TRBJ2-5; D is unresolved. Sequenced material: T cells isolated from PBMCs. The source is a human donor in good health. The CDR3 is CASSQDSETQYF. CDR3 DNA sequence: TGCGCCAGCAGCCAAGATTCGGAGACCCAGTACTTC.